This T cell receptor (beta chain) comes out of a study of T-cell reconstitution after alpha-beta-depleted transplantation in children. Unique molecular identifiers tagged the TCRbeta library. MiXCR, applied by TCRdb to the PCR reads, yields one record per CDR3 protein. The sample contains 90,000 to 120,000 distinct CDR3 sequences, approximately 6% of which appear only once. V lost 0 bases and J 11 bases, leaving 18 bases between the germline ends. The length of the CDR3 is 15 residues. Germline V CDR1 and CDR2: SGHTA, FQGNSA. The chain is built from TRBV7-2 and TRBJ2-3, with D tentatively TRBD1 (5 bases). The source material was PBMCs, mostly from graft donor cells, sampled 360 days after TCRalphabeta/CD19-depleted stem cell transplant. This clonotype was obtained from a male patient between 2 and 10 years old who had a stem cell transplant for acute lymphoblastic leukemia, so the T cells may come from the graft donor. The CDR3 region has the DNA TGTGCCAGCAGCTTAGCCTCGGTCCCCCAGGGTAAGCAGTATTTT. It translates to CASSLASVPQGKQYF.